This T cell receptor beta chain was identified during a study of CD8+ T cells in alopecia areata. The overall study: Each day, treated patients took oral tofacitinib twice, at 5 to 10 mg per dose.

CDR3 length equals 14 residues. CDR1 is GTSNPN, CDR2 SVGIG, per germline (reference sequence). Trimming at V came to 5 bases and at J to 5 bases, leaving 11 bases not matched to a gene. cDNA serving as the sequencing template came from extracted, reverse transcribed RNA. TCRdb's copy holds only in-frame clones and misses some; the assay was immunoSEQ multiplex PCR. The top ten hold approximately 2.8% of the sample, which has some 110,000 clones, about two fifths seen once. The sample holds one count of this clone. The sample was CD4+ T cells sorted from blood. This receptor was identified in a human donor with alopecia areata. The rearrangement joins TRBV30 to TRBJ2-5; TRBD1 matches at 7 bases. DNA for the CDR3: TGTGCCTGGGCCGAAGGGGGCGCGAGGGAGACCCAGTACTTC. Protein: CAWAEGGARETQYF. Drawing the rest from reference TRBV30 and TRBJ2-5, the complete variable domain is SQTIHQWPATLVQPVGSPLSLECTVEGTSNPNLYWYRQAAGRGLQLLFYSVGIGQISSEVPQNLSASRPQDRQFILSSKKLLLSDSGFYLCAWAEGGARETQYFGPGTRLLVL.